This T cell receptor beta chain is from a study of blood T cell repertoires in COVID-19. Study overall: Acute and convalescent COVID-19 samples came from the United States, Italy and Spain. Nucleic acid was either cDNA or gDNA, and it came from T cells, B-cell-depleted T cells, or PBMCs.

Repertoires were generated with immunoSEQ multiplex PCR, while TCRdb's copy carries only in-frame clones and drops some. The profile shows 200,000 to 250,000 clones, roughly 84% of them singletons. V shed 3 bases and J 4 bases; nucleotides not matched to a gene: 2. CDR1 is PRHDT, CDR2 FYEKMQ, per germline (reference sequence). The CDR3 is 14 residues long. On this clone: The sample contains more than one DNA sequence encoding this CDR3.

The sample comprised peripheral blood. The genes are TRBV13 and TRBJ1-3, with 8 positions matching TRBD1. This TCR was sampled from a woman of 80 years or more with active or convalescent COVID-19. The CDR3 region is CASSFGTGGNTIYF. The CDR3 DNA is TGTGCCAGCAGCTTTGGGACAGGCGGAAACACCATATATTTT.